This T cell receptor (beta chain) was recorded in a study of a mutant IDH1 vaccine in newly diagnosed glioma. V was cut by 6 bases and J by 3 bases, with 11 bases left in between. The CDR3 is 14 residues long. Germline values: CDR1 LNHNV, CDR2 YYDKDF (reference sequence). A remark on this clone: Its antigen is not known.

The repertoire was sequenced with immunoSEQ multiplex PCR; TCRdb's copy has only in-frame clones and lacks some. The sample records 10,000 to 15,000 clones, roughly 79% being singletons. Findings and caveats of the study: Vaccine-induced immune responses were detected in approximately 93% of patients.

Time point reported: week 47, end of study. Vaccine doses each comprised 300 ug of mutant IDH1 20-mer peptide, with topical imiquimod. The V gene is TRBV15, the J gene TRBJ2-2; TRBD2 might be the D (5 bases). This receptor was taken from a woman aged 40 to 50 with glioma. Sequenced here: PBMCs, sampled from a glioma patient whose treatment included an IDH1 peptide vaccine. The CDR3 DNA follows: TGTGCCACCAGACGGGGTAGGGACACCGGGGAGCTGTTTTTT. Its translation: CATRRGRDTGELFF.